This T cell receptor beta chain emerged from a study of vaccination effects on CD4 cells after COVID-19. Antigen-specific CD4+ T cells expanded by the ViraFEST assay with viral peptide pools were then sequenced. It was after approximately 11 days of culture that CD4+ T cells were isolated. BNT162b2 vaccine or mRNA-1273 vaccine was given to participants in two doses. People in the vaccine group had not been infected with SARS-CoV-2 before, and their nucleocapsid antibodies were negative. Turning to this clone: The target antigen is unknown.

Germline CDR1 is MNHEY and CDR2 is SMNVEV (reference sequence). The CDR3 length is 19 residues. V lost 2 bases and J lost 0; bases outside the gene matches: 14. Produced via immunoSEQ multiplex PCR; TCRdb's table is partial and in-frame only. The sample has tens of thousands of clones, less than 80% seen once; the top ten hold more than 0.85%. The input for sequencing was CD4+ T cells from PBMCs cultured with HCoV-OC43 spike peptides, taken after COVID-19 vaccination. Subset given: HCoV-OC43 spike overlapping peptide pool stimulation. The gene calls are TRBV27 and TRBJ2-7; TRBD2 aligns across 9 bases. This clonotype was sampled from a human donor who received a COVID-19 vaccine. DNA of the CDR3: TGTGCCAGCAGTTTAAAGGTTCGGGCTAGCGGGGTTAACTCCTACGAGCAGTACGTC. Protein sequence: CASSLKVRASGVNSYEQYV.